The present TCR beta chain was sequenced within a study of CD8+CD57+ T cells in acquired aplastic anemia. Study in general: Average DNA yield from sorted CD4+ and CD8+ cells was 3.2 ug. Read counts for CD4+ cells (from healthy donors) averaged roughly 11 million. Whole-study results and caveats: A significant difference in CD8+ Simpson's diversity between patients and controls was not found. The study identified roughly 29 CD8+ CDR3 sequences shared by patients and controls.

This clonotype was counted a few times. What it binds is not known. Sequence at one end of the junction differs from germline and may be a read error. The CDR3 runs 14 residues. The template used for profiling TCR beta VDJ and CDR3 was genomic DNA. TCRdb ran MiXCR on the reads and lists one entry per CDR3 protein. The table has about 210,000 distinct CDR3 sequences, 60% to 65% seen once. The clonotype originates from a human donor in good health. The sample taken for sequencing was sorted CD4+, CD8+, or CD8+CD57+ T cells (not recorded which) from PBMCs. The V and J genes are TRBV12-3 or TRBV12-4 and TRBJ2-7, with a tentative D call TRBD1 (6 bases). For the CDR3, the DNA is TGTGCCAGCAGTCCTTCAGGACAGTGTAGCCTTGCGGACTTC. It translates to CASSPSGQCSLADF.